Described below is a single T cell receptor beta chain sequence and its context. TCRbeta libraries were built with three rounds of nested PCR, modified from ARM-PCR. TCRdb passed the multiplex PCR reads through MiXCR, listing each CDR3 protein once. There are around 86,000 distinct CDR3 sequences in the sample; approximately 72% occur only once, and about a tenth lies in the top ten. The record originates from a study of tumor and adjacent non-tumor tissue in lung cancer. This sample's RNA came from whole unsorted tissue. The sample comprised lung tumor tissue. The receptor was isolated from a woman in her 40s with non-small cell lung cancer.

The chain's CDR3 is CASNFDQGEKLFF. CDR3 bases: TGTGCCAGCAACTTCGACCAGGGAGAAAAACTGTTTTTT. This sequence joins TRBV7-9 and TRBJ1-4; D is perhaps TRBD1 (5 bases). Germline V lookup: CDR1 SEHNR, CDR2 FQNEAQ (reference sequence). The CDR3 is 13 amino acids. The ends were cut back, 7 bases at V and 8 bases at J, with 14 bases in the middle.